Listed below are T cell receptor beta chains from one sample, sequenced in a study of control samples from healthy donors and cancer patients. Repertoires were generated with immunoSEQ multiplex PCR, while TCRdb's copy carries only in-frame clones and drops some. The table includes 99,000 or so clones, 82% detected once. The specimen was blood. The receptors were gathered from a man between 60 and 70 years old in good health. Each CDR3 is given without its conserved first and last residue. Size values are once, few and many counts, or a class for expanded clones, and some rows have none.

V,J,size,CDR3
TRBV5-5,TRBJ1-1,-,ASSFVDGNTEAF
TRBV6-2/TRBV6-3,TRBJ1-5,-,ASSYVGNQPQH
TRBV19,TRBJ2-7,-,ASQRVYYEQY
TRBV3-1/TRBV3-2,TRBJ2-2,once,ASSQGRNTGELF
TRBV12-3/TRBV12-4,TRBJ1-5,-,ASSLDSNQPQH
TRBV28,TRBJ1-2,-,ASSPLYSLRTGHYGYT
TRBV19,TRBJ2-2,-,ASTPIGTGELF
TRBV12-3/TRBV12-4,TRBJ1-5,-,ASSSRGGQPQH
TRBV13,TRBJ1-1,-,ASSSNDRSLSLIMNTEAF
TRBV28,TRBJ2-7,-,ASRSTSSYEQY
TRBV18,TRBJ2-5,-,ASSGRFEPDRGETQY
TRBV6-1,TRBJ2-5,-,ASSEARTTVETQY
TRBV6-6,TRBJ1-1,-,ASRQTTLNTEAF
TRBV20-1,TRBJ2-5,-,SARDRETQY
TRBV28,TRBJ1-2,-,ASSLWQENYGYT
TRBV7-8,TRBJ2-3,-,ASSRDRFTDTQY
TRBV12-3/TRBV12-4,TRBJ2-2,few,ASSFTGELF
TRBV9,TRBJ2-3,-,ASSVETDTQY
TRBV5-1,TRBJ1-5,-,ASSVGTGRGQPQH
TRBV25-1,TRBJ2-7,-,ASRGVGEQY
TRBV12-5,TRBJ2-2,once,ASNPGELF
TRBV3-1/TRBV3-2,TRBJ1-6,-,ASSPGRPDNSPLH
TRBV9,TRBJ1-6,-,ASSVAGESPLH
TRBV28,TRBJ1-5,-,ASSYGEPQH
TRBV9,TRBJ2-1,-,ASRLAGEQF
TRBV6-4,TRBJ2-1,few,ASSDGFEGNEQF
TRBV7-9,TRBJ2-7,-,ASSSTGTTYEQY
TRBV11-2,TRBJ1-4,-,ASSRTGIFRGTNEKLF
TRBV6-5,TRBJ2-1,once,ASSYASGVYNEQF
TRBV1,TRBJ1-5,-,TSSLYYRVQPQH
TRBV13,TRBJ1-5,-,ASNHLFHRGRLSNQPQH
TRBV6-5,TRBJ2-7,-,ASKRTEQTYEQY
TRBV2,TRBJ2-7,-,ASSNSRGAYEQY
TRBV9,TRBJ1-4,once,ASSPIPGEKLF
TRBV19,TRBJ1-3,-,ASKRTGGNTIY
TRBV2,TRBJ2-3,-,ASSGGGRTDTQY
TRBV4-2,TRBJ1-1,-,ASSHAEGQYTEAF
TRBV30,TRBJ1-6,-,AWSGDTYNSPLH
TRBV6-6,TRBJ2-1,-,ASRTGTGGNEQF
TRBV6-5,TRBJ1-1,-,ASRATPSRAEAF
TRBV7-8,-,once,ASSLGTTFQETQY
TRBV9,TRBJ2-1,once,ASSADGGTYNEQF
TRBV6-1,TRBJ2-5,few,ASSEFFGGGETQY
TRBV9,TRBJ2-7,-,ASSSDDRGNSYEQY
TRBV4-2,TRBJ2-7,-,ASSPDRTGTYEQY
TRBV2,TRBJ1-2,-,ATTGEQLYGYT
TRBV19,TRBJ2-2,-,ASSPGQRNTGELF
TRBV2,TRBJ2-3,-,ASRLATDTQY
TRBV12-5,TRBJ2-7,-,ASGPGQGVEQY
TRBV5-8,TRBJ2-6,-,ASSLADAGANVLT
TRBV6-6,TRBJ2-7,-,ASSYEKYEQY
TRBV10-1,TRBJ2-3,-,ASSESGADTQY
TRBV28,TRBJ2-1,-,ATLPEINYNEQF
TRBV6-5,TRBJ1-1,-,ASMSEGRAEAF
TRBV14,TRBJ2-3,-,ASSQDPRTGMLYTQY
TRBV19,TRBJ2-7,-,ASRDSYEQY
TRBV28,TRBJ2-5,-,ASKTGEETQY
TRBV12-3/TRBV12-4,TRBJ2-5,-,ATALRGSETQY
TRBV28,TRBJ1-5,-,ASSPNRAGNQPQH